This T cell receptor beta chain came from a study of T cells after posttransplantation cyclophosphamide. TCRdb keeps only in-frame clones here, not all; method: immunoSEQ multiplex PCR. This table holds about 52,000 clones, 94% found once. The count of this clone is one. The antigen is unknown. CDR3 length: 15 residues. Germline values: CDR1 SEHNR, CDR2 FQNEAQ (reference sequence). J gave up 8 bases and V 4 bases, and 10 bases lay outside the gene matches. Study-level points and caveats: Donor CD8+ memory clones often dominated recipient blood repertoires at later times. Recipient CMV seropositivity and CMV reactivation strongly tracked TRB clonality.

This related bone marrow graft donor gave peripheral blood on the day of marrow donation. V usage is TRBV7-9 and J usage is TRBJ1-2, with 10 bases fitting TRBD1. The clonotype was recovered from a woman aged 25 to 45 in good health and a related stem cell transplant donor. Material for sequencing was PBMCs. DNA for the CDR3: TGTGCCAGCAGCTCAATAGAGACAGGGGGCGAAGGCTACACCTTC. Protein sequence: CASSSIETGGEGYTF.